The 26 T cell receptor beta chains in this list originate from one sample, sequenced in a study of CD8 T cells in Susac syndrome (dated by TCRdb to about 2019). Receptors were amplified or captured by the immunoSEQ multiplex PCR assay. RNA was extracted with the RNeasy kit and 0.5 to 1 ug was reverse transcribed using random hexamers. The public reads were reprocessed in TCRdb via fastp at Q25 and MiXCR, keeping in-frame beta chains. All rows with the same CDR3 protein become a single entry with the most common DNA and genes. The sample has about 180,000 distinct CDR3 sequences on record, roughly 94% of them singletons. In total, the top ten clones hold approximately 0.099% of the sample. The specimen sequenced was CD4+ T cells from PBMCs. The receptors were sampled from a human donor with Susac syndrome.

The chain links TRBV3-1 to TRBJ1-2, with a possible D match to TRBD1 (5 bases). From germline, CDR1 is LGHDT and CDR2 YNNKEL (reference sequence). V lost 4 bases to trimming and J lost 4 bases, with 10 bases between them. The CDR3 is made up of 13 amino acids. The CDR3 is CASSRDGFYGYTF. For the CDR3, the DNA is TGTGCCAGCAGCCGGGACGGTTTCTATGGCTACACCTTC.

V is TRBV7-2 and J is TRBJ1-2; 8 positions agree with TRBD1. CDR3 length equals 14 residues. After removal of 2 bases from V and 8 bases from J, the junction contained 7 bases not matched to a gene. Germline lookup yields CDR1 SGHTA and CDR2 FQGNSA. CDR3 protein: CASSLPTGARGYTF. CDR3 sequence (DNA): TGTGCCAGCAGCTTACCGACAGGGGCGCGAGGCTACACCTTC.

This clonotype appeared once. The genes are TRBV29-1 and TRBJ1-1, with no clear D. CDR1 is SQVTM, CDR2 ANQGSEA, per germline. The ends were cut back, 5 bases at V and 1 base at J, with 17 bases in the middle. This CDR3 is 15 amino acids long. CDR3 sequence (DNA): TGCAGCGTTATTGGTAGAGGGCCATCGAACACTGAAGCTTTCTTT. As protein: CSVIGRGPSNTEAFF.

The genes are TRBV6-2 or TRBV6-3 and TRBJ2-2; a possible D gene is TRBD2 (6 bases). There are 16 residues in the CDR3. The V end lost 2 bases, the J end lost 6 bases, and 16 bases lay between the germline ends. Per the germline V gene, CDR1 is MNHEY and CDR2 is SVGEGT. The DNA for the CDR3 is TGTGCCAGCAGTTACCCAAAGTCAACTAGCTCCGGGGAGCTGTTTTTT. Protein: CASSYPKSTSSGELFF.

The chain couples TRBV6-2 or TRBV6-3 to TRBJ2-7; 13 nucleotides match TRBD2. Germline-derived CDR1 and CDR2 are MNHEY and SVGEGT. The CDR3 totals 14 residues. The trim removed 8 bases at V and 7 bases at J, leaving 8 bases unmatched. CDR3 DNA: TGTGCCAGCCGGACTAGCGGGAGAACGAGAGAGCAGTACTTC. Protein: CASRTSGRTREQYF.

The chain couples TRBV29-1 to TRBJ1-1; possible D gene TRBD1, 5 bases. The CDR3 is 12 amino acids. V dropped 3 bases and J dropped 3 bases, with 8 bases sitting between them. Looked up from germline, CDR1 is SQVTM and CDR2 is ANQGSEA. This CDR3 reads CSVDRVDTEAFF. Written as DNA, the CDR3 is TGCAGCGTTGACAGGGTAGACACTGAAGCTTTCTTT.

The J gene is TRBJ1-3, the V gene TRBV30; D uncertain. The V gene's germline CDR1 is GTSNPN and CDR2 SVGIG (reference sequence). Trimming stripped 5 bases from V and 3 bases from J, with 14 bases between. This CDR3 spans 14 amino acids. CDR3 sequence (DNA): TGTGCCTGGGACACTGGCCTGAGTGGAAACACCATATATTTT. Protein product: CAWDTGLSGNTIYF.

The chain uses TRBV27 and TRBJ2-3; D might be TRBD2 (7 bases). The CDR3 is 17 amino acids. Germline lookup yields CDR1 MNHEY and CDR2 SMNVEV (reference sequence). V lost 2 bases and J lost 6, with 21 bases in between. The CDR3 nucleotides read TGTGCCAGCAGTTTAAGGTTGGACAGTCTTAGCGGGGATACGCAGTATTTT. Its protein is CASSLRLDSLSGDTQYF.

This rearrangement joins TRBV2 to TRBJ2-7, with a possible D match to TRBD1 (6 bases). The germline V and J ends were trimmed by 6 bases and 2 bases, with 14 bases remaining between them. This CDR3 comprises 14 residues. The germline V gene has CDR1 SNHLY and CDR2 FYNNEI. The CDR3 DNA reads TGTGCCAGCAGGGAGCATTCAGGGGCCTACGAGCAGTACTTC. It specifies CASREHSGAYEQYF.

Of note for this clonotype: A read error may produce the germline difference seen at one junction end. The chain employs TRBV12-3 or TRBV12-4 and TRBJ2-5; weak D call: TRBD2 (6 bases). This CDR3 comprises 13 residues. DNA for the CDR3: TGTGCCAGCAGTCCCGGGGGTCAAGGGACCCAGTACTTC. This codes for CASSPGGQGTQYF.

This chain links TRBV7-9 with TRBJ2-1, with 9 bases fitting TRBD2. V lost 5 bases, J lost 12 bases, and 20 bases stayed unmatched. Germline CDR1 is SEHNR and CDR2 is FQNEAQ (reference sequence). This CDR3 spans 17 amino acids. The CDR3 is CASSRQGPGLASRGQFF. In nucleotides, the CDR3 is TGTGCCAGCAGCCGACAGGGACCCGGACTAGCGTCACGGGGGCAGTTCTTC.

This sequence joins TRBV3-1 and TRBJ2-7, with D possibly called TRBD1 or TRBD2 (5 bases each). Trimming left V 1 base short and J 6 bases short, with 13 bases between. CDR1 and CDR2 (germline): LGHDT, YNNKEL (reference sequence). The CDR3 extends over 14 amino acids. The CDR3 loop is CASSQVDGAGEQYF. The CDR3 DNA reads TGTGCCAGCAGCCAAGTCGACGGGGCGGGCGAGCAGTACTTC.

CDR3 amino acids: CASSLPGHQNNEQFF. Written as DNA, the CDR3 is TGTGCCAGCAGCTTACCGGGACACCAAAACAATGAGCAGTTCTTC. The V gene is TRBV7-9, the J gene TRBJ2-1, with TRBD1 as a possible D gene (6 bases). Per the germline V gene, CDR1 is SEHNR and CDR2 is FQNEAQ (reference sequence). V was pared by 2 bases and J by 5 bases, with 13 bases between. There are 15 residues in the CDR3.

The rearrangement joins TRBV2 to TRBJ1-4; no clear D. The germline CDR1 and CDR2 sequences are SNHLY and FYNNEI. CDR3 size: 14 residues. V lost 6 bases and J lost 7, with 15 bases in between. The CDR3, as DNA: TGTGCCAGCAGACTCCTTCGAACCGGTGAAAAACTGTTTTTT. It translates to CASRLLRTGEKLFF.

The DNA of the CDR3 is TGTGCCAGCAGCCAGACAGGGACCTCAGATACGCAGTATTTT. Translating it yields CASSQTGTSDTQYF. V and J are TRBV28 and TRBJ2-3, with 7 bases that match TRBD1. The CDR3 has 14 residues. The junction had 7 bases not matched to a gene; V was cut back by 6 bases and J by 4 bases. CDR1 is MDHEN and CDR2 is SYDVKM in the germline V gene.

CDR3: CASSLQLRTSGRDTDTQYF. Written as DNA, the CDR3 is TGTGCCAGCAGCCTCCAATTAAGAACTAGCGGGAGGGACACAGATACGCAGTATTTT. The chain couples TRBV9 to TRBJ2-3; 13 positions agree with TRBD2. The CDR3 extends over 19 amino acids. Germline CDR1 SGDLS, CDR2 YYNGEE. V lost 4 bases to trimming and J lost 2 bases; unmatched junction nucleotides: 13.

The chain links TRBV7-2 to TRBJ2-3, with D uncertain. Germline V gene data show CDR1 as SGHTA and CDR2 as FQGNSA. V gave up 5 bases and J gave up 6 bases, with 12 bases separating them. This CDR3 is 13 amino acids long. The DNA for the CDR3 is TGTGCCAGCAGCGTGGGCGGTGGGGATACGCAGTATTTT. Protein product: CASSVGGGDTQYF.

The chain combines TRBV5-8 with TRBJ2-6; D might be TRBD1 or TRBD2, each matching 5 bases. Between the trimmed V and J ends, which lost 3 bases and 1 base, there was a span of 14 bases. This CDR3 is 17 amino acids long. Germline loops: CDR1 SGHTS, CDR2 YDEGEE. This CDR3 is CASSWGTDSSGANVLTF. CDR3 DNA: TGTGCCAGCAGCTGGGGGACGGATTCTTCTGGGGCCAACGTCCTGACTTTC.

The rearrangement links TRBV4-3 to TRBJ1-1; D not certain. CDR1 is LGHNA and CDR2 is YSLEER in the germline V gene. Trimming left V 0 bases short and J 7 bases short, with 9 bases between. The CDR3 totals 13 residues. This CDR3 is CASSQERGLEAFF. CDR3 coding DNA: TGCGCCAGCAGCCAAGAACGAGGGCTTGAAGCTTTCTTT.

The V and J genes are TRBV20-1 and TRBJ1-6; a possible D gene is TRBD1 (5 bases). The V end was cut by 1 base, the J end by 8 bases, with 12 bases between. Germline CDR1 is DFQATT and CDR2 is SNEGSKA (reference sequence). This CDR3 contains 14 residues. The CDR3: CSARGQRGDSPLHF. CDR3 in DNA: TGCAGTGCTAGAGGACAGCGGGGGGATTCACCCCTCCACTTT.

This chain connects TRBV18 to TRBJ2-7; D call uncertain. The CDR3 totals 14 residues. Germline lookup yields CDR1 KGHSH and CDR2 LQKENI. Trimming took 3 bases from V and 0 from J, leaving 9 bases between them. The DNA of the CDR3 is TGTGCCAGCTCACCGGAGAGGAGCTCCTACGAGCAGTACTTC. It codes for CASSPERSSYEQYF.

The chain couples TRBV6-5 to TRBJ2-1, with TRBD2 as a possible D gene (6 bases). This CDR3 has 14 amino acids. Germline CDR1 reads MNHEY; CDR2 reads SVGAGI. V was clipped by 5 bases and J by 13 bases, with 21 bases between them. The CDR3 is CASSPQASDGGQFF. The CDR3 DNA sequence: TGTGCCAGCAGTCCCCAAGCAAGTGACGGGGGACAGTTCTTC.

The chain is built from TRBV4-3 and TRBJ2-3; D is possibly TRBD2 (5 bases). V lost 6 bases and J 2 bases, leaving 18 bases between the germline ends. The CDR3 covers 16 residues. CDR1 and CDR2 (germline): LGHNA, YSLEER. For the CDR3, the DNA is TGCGCCAGCAGTCCCCGAGGGATCGGCTTCACAGATACGCAGTATTTT. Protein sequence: CASSPRGIGFTDTQYF.

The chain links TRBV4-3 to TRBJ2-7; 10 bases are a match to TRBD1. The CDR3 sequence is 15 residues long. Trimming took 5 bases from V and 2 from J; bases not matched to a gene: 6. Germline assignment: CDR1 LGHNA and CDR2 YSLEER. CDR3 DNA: TGCGCCAGCAGCATTGACAGGGGGCGGCCCTACGAGCAGTACTTC. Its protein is CASSIDRGRPYEQYF.

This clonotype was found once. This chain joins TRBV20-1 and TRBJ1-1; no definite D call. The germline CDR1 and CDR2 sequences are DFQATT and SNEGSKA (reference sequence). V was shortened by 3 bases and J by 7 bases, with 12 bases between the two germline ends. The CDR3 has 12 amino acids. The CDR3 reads CSASEVWGEAFF. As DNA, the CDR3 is TGCAGTGCTAGTGAGGTGTGGGGTGAAGCTTTCTTT.

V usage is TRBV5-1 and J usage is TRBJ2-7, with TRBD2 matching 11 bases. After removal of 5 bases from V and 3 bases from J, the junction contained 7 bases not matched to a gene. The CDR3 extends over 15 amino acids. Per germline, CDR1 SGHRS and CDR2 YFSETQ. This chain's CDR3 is CASRVGTSGIYEQYF. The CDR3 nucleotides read TGCGCCAGCAGAGTTGGGACTAGCGGAATCTACGAGCAGTACTTC.